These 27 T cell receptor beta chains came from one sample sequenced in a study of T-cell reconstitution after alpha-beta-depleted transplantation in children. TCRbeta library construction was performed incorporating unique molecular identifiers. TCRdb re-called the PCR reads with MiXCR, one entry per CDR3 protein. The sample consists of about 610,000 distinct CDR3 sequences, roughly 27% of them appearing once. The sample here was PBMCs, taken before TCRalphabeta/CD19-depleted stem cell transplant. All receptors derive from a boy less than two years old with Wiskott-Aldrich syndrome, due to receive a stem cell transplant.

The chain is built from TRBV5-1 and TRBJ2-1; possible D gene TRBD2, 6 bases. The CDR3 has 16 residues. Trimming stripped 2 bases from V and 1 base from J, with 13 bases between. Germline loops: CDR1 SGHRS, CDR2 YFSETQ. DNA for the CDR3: TGCGCCAGCAGCTTCAGCAGCGGGCCGTCCTACAATGAGCAGTTCTTC. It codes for CASSFSSGPSYNEQFF.

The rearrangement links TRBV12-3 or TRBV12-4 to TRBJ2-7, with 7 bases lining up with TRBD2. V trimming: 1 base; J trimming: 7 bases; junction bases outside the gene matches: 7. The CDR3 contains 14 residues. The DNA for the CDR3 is TGTGCCAGCAGTTTAGATAGCGGGCCTCGAGAGCAGTACTTC. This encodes CASSLDSGPREQYF.

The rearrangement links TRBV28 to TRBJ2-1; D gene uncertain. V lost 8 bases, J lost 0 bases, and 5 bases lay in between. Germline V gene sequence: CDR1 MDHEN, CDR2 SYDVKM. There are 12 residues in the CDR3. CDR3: CASGSSYNEQFF. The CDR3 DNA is TGTGCCAGCGGGTCCTCCTACAATGAGCAGTTCTTC.

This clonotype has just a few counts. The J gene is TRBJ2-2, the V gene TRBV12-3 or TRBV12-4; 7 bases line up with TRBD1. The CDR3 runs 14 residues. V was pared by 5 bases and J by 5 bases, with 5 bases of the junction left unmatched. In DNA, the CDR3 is TGTGCCAGCAGTCCGGGACAGCATACCGGGGAGCTGTTTTTT. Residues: CASSPGQHTGELFF.

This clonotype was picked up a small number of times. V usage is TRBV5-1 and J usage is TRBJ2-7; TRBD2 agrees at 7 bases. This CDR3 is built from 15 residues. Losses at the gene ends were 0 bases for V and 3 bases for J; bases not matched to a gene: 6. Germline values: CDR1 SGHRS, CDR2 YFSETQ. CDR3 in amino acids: CASSLVAGPFYEQYF. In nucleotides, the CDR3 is TGCGCCAGCAGCTTGGTAGCGGGCCCGTTCTACGAGCAGTACTTC.

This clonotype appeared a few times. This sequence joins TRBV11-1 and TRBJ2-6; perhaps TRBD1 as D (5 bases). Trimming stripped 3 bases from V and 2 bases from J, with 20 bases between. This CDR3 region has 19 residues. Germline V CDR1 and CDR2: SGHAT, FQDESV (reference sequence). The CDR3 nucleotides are TGTGCCAGCAGCTTTAGGGGCTGGGATATTCAGACTGGGGCCAACGTCCTGACTTTC. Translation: CASSFRGWDIQTGANVLTF.

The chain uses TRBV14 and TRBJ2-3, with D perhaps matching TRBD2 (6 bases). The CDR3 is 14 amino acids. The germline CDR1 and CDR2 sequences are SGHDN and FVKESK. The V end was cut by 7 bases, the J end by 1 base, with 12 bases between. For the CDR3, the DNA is TGTGCCAGCACCATAGCGGAAGGCACAGATACGCAGTATTTT. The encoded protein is CASTIAEGTDTQYF.

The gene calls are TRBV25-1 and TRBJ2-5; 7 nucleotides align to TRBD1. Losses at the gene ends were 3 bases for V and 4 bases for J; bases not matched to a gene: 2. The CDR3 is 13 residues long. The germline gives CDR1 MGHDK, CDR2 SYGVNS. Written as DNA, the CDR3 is TGTGCCAGCAGTGAGGCAGGGGGAGAGACCCAGTACTTC. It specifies CASSEAGGETQYF.

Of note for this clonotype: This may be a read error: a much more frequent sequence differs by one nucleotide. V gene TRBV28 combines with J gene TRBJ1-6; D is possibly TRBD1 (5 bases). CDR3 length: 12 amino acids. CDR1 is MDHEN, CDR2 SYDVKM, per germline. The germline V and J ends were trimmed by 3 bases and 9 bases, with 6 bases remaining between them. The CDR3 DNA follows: TGTGCCAGCAGTTTCGGGGGTTCACCCCTCCACTTT. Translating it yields CASSFGGSPLHF.

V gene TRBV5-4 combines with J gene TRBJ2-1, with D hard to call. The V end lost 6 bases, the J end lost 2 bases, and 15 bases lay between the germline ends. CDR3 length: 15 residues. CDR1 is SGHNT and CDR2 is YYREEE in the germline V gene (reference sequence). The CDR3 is CASTPWSGAYNEQFF. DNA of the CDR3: TGTGCCAGCACCCCCTGGAGTGGGGCCTACAATGAGCAGTTCTTC.

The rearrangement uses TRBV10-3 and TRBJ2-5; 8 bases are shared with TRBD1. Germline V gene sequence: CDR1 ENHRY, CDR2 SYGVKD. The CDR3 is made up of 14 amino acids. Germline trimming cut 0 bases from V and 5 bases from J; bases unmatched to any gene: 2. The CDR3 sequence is CAISESAGGETQYF. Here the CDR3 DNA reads TGTGCCATCAGTGAGTCGGCAGGGGGCGAGACCCAGTACTTC.

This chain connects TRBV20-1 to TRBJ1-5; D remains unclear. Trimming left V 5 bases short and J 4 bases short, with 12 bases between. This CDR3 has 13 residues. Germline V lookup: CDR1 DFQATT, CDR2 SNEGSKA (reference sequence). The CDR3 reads CSAQISSNQPQHF. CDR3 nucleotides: TGCAGTGCTCAAATCAGTAGTAATCAGCCCCAGCATTTT.

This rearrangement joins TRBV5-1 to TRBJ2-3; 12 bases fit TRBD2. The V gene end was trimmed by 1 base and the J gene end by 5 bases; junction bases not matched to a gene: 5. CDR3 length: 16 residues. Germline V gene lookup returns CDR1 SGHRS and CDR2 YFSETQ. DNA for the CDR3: TGCGCCAGCAGCTTGAGACTAGCGGGAGCGTTAGATACGCAGTATTTT. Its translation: CASSLRLAGALDTQYF.

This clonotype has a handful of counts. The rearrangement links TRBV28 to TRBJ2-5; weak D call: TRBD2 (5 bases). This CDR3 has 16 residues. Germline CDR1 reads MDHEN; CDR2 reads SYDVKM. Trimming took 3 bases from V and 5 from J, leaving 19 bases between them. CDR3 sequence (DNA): TGTGCCAGCAGTTTCGGGTCTCGGGGTCTGGGGGAGACCCAGTACTTC. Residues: CASSFGSRGLGETQYF.

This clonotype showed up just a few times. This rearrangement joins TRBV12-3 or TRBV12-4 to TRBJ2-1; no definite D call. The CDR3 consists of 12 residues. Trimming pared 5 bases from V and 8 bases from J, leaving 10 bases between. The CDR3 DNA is TGTGCCAGCAGTCGAGTAGCCCATGAGCAGTTCTTC. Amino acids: CASSRVAHEQFF.

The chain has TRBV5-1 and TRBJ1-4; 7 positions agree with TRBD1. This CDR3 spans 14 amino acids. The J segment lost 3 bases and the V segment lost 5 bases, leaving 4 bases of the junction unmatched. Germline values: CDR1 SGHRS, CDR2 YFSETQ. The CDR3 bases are TGCGCCAGCAGAAGACAGGGATCTAATGAAAAACTGTTTTTT. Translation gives CASRRQGSNEKLFF.

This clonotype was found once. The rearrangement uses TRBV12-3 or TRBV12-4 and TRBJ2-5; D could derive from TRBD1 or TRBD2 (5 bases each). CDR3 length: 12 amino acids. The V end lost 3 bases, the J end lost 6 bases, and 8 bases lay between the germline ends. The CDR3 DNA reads TGTGCCAGCAGTTTGGGGACCAAGACCCAGTACTTC. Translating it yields CASSLGTKTQYF.

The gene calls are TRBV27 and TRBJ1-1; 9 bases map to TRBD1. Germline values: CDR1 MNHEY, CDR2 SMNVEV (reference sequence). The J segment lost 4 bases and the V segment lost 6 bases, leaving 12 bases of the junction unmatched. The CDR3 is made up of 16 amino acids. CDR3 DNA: TGTGCCAGCAGCGTTTCCCTACAGGGGGCACGCACTGAAGCTTTCTTT. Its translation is CASSVSLQGARTEAFF.

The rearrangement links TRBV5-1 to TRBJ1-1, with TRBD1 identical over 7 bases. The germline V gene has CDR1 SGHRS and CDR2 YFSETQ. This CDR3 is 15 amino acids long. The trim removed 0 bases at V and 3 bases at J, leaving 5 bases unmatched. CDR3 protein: CASSLETGLYTEAFF. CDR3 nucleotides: TGCGCCAGCAGCTTGGAGACAGGGCTCTACACTGAAGCTTTCTTT. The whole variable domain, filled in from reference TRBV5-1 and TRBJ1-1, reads KAGVTQTPRYLIKTRGQQVTLSCSPISGHRSVSWYQQTPGQGLQFLFEYFSETQRNKGNFPGRFSGRQFSNSRSEMNVSTLELGDSALYLCASSLETGLYTEAFFGQGTRLTVV.

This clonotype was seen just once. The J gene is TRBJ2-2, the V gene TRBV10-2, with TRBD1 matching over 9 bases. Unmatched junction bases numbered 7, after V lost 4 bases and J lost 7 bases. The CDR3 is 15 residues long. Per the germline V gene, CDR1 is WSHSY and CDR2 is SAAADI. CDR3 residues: CASSATQGAFGELFF. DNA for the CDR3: TGCGCCAGCAGTGCGACACAGGGGGCGTTCGGGGAGCTGTTTTTT.

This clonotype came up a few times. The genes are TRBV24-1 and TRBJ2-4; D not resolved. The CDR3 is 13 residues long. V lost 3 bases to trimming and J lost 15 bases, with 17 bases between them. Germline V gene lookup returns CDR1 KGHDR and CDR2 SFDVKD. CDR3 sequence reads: CATSDPVVLWGYF. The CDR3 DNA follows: TGTGCCACCAGTGATCCTGTCGTATTATGGGGGTACTTC.

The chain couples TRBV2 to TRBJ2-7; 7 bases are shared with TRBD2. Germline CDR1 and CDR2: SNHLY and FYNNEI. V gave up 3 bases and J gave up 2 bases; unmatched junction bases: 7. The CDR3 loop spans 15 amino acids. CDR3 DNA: TGTGCCAGCAGTGAGAGCGGGGTTGGAGCCTACGAGCAGTACTTC. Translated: CASSESGVGAYEQYF.

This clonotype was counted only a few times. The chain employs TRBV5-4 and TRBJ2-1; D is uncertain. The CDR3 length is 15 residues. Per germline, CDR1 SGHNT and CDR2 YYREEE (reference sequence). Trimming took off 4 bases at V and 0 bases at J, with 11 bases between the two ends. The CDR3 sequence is CASSTNKNSYNEQFF. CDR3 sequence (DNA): TGTGCCAGCAGCACTAACAAGAACTCCTACAATGAGCAGTTCTTC.

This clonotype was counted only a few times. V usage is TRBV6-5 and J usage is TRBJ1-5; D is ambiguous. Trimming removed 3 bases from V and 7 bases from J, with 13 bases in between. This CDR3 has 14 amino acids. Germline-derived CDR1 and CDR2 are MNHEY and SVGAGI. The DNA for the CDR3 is TGTGCCAGCAGTTATGATTCCGGTGGGCAGCCCCAGCATTTT. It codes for CASSYDSGGQPQHF.

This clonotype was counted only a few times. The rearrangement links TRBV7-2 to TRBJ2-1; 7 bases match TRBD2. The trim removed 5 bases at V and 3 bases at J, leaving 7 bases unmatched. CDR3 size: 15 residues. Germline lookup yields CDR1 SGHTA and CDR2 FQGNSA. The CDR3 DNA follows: TGTGCCAGCAGCCCACAGCGGGGACTCTACAATGAGCAGTTCTTC. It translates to CASSPQRGLYNEQFF.

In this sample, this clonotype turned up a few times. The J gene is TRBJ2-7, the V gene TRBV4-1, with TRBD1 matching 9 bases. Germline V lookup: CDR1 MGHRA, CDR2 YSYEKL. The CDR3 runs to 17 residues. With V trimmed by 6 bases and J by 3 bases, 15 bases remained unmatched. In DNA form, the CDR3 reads TGCGCCAGCAGTCGGATAAAGGGGACAGGGTCAAGCTACGAGCAGTACTTC. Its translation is CASSRIKGTGSSYEQYF.

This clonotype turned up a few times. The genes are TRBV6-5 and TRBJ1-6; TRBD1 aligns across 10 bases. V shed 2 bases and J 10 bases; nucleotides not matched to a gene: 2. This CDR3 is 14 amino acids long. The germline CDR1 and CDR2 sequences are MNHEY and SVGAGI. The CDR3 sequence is CASSYGQGESPLHF. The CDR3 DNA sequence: TGTGCCAGCAGTTACGGACAGGGGGAATCACCCCTCCACTTT.